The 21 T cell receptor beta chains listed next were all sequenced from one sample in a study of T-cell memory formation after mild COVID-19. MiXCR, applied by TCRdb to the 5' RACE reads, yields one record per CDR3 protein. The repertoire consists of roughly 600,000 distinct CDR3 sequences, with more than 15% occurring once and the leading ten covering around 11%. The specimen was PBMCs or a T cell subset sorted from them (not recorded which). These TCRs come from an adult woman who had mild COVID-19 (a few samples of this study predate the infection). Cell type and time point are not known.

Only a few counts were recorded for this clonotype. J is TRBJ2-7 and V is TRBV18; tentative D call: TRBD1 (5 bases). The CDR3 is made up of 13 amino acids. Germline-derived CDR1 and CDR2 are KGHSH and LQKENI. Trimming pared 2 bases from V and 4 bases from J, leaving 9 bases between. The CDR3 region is CASSPGADYEQYF. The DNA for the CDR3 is TGTGCCAGCTCACCAGGGGCTGATTACGAGCAGTACTTC.

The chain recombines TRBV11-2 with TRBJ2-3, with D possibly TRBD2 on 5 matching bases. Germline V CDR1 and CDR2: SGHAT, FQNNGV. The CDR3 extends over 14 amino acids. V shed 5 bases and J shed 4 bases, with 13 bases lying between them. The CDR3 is CASSHHEGADTQYF. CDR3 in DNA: TGTGCCAGCAGCCACCACGAGGGAGCAGATACGCAGTATTTT.

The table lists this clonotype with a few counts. This CDR3 is CASSETFASGGAFGQYF. CDR3 DNA sequence: TGTGCCAGCAGTGAAACGTTTGCTAGCGGGGGGGCTTTCGGGCAGTACTTC. The V and J genes are TRBV2 and TRBJ2-7; 12 nucleotides align to TRBD2. V shed 2 bases, J shed 9 bases, and the junction held 14 bases outside the gene matches. Looked up from germline, CDR1 is SNHLY and CDR2 is FYNNEI. CDR3 size: 17 residues.

For the CDR3, the DNA is TGCGCCAGCAGCTTGACAGGGAAGGGCCTCGGAGCTTTCTTT. Translating it yields CASSLTGKGLGAFF. The chain recombines TRBV5-1 with TRBJ1-1; the D gene is possibly TRBD1 (6 bases). The CDR3 loop spans 14 amino acids. The V gene lost 1 base and the J gene lost 10 bases, with 17 bases spanning the gap. The germline V gene encodes CDR1 SGHRS and CDR2 YFSETQ.

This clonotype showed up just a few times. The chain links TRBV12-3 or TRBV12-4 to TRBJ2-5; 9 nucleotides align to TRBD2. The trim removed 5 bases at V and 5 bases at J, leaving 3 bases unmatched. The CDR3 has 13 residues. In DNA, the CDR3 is TGTGCCAGCAGTCCGGGACTAGCCGAGACCCAGTACTTC. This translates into CASSPGLAETQYF.

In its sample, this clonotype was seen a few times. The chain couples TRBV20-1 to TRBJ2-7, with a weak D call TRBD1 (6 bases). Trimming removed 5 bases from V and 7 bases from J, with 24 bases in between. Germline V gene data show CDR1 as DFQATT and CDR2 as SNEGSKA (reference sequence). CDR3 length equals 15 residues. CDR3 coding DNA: TGCAGTGCTCTACTGGGGGCAAGGGCCACTAGGGAGCAGTACTTC. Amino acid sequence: CSALLGARATREQYF.

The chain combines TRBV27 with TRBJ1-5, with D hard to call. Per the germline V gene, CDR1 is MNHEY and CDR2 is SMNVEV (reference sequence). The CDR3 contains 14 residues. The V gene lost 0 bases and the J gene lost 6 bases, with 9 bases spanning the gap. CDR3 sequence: CASSLSGFGQPQHF. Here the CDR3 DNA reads TGTGCCAGCAGTTTATCGGGGTTCGGTCAGCCCCAGCATTTT.

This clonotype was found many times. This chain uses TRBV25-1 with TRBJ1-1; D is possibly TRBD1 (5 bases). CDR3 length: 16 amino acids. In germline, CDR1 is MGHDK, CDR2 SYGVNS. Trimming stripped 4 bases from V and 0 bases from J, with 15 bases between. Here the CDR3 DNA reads TGTGCCAGCAGTGCCATCCTGGACAACATGAACACTGAAGCTTTCTTT. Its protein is CASSAILDNMNTEAFF.

The CDR3 nucleotides are TGTGCCAGCAGTTTAAGGTCTAGCGGGAGCTACGAGCAGTACTTC. It yields the protein CASSLRSSGSYEQYF. The gene calls are TRBV12-3 or TRBV12-4 and TRBJ2-7; 10 nucleotides line up with TRBD2. With 2 bases clipped from V and 3 bases from J, the junction kept 4 bases outside the gene matches. The CDR3 is 15 residues long.

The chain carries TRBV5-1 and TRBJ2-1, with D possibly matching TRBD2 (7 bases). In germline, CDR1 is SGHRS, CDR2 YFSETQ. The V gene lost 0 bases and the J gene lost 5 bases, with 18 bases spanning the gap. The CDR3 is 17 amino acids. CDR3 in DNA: TGCGCCAGCAGCTTGGTGGCTAGCGGTAGGGGGAACAATGAGCAGTTCTTC. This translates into CASSLVASGRGNNEQFF. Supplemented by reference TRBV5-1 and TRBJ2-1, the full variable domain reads KAGVTQTPRYLIKTRGQQVTLSCSPISGHRSVSWYQQTPGQGLQFLFEYFSETQRNKGNFPGRFSGRQFSNSRSEMNVSTLELGDSALYLCASSLVASGRGNNEQFFGPGTRLTVL.

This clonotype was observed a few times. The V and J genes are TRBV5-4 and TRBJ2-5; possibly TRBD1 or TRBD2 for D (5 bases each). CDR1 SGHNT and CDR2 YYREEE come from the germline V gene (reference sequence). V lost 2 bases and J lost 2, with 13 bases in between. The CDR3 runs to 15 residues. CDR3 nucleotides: TGTGCCAGCAGCTTCCCCGGTGGGGGACAAGAGACCCAGTACTTC. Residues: CASSFPGGGQETQYF.

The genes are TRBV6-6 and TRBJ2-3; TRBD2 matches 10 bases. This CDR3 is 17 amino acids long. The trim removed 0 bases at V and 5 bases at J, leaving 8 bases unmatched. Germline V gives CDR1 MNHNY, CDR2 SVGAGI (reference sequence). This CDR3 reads CASSYSSYPSGRDTQYF. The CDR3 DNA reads TGTGCCAGCAGTTACTCTTCTTATCCTAGCGGGAGAGATACGCAGTATTTT.

DNA for the CDR3: TGCAGTGCTAGAGGGGAACGGGGATTGCGAGAGCAGTACTTC. Protein product: CSARGERGLREQYF. The rearrangement uses TRBV20-1 and TRBJ2-7; possible D gene TRBD2, 5 bases. CDR3 length: 14 residues. V was shortened by 1 base and J by 7 bases, with 17 bases between the two germline ends. CDR1 is DFQATT, CDR2 SNEGSKA, per germline (reference sequence).

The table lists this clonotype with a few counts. The CDR3: CASSLASGGAVEQFF. For the CDR3, the DNA is TGCGCCAGCAGCTTGGCGAGCGGGGGGGCGGTTGAGCAGTTCTTC. This chain uses TRBV5-1 with TRBJ2-1; 10 nucleotides align to TRBD2. V shed 0 bases, J shed 9 bases, and the junction held 6 bases outside the gene matches. The CDR3 has 15 residues. CDR1 SGHRS and CDR2 YFSETQ come from the germline V gene.

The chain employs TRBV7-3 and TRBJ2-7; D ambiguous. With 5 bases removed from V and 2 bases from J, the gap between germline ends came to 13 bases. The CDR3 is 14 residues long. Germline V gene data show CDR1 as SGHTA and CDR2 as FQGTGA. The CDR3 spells CASSPNHATYEQYF. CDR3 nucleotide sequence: TGTGCCAGCAGCCCGAACCACGCGACCTACGAGCAGTACTTC.

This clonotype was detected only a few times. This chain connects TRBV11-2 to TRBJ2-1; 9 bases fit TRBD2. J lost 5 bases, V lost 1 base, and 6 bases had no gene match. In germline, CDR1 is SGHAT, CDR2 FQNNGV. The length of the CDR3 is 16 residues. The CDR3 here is CASSLVGLAGHNEQFF. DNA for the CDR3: TGTGCCAGCAGCTTAGTGGGTCTAGCGGGGCACAATGAGCAGTTCTTC.

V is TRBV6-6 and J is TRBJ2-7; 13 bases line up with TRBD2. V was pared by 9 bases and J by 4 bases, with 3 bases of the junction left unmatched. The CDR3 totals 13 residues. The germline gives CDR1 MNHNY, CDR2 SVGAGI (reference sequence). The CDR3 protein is CASGLAGVYEQYF. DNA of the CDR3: TGTGCCAGTGGACTAGCGGGAGTGTACGAGCAGTACTTC.

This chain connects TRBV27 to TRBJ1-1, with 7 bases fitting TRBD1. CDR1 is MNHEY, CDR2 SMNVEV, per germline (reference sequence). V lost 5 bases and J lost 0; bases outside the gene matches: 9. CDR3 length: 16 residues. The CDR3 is CASSRKGARMNTEAFF. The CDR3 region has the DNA TGTGCCAGCAGTCGGAAGGGGGCCCGAATGAACACTGAAGCTTTCTTT.

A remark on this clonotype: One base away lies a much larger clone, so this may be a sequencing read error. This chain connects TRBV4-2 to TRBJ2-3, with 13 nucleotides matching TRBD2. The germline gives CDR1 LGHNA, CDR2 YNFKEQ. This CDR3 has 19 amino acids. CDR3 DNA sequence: TGTGCCAGCAGCCAAGATGCTCTTAGACTAGCGGGGGGCACAGATACGAAGTATTTT. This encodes CASSQDALRLAGGTDTKYF.

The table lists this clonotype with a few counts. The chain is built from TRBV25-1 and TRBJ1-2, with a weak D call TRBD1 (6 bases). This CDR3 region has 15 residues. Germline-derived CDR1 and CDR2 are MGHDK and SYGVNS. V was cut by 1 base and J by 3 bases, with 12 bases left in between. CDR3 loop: CASSEFGGPDYGYTF. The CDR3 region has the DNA TGTGCCAGCAGTGAATTCGGGGGGCCGGACTATGGCTACACCTTC.

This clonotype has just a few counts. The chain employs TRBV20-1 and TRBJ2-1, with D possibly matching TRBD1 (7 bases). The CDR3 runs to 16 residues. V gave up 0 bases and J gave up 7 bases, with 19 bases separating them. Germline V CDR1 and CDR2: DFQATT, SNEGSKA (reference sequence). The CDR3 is CSARDRPGGLINEQFF. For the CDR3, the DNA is TGCAGTGCTAGAGATCGGCCAGGGGGGTTGATAAATGAGCAGTTCTTC.